This paragraph reports one T cell receptor (beta chain). The record originates from a study of technical replicates of blood from a few donors. Sequenced by immunoSEQ multiplex PCR; TCRdb stores in-frame clones only, minus some. The sample has tens of thousands of clones; about nine tenths are singletons. This CDR3 has 14 amino acids. CDR1 MRHNA and CDR2 SNTAGT come from the germline V gene. The ends lost 7 bases at V and 3 bases at J; junction bases unmatched: 6. Sequencing was done on a sample of T cells isolated from PBMCs. The chain uses TRBV6-4 and TRBJ1-1; 9 nucleotides agree with TRBD1. This TCR was sampled from a human donor in good health. Some clones in this sample may be carry-over from other donors' samples. CDR3 loop: CASKERDRDTEAFF. The DNA of the CDR3 is TGTGCCAGCAAGGAGAGGGACAGGGACACTGAAGCTTTCTTT.